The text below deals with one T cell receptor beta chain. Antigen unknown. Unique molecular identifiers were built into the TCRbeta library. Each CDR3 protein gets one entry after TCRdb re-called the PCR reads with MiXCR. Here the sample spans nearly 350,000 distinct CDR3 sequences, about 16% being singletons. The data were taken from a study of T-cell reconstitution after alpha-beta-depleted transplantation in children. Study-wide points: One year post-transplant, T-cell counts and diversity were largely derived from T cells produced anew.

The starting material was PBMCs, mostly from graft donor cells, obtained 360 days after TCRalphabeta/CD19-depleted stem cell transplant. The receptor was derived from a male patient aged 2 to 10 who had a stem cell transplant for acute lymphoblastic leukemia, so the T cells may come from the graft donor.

CDR3 loop: CASTPNGVAGDTQYF. Written as DNA, the CDR3 is TGTGCCAGCACCCCAAACGGGGTGGCGGGAGATACGCAGTATTTT. The J gene is TRBJ2-3, the V gene TRBV12-3 or TRBV12-4, with D tentatively TRBD2 (5 bases). CDR3 size: 15 residues. Trimming shortened V by 7 bases and J by 5 bases, and 19 bases separated the two germline ends.